This T cell receptor (beta chain) was profiled in a study of T cell changes during pregnancy in multiple sclerosis. Profiled with immunoSEQ multiplex PCR; TCRdb holds only in-frame clones, not every one. The sample has almost 50,000 clones; 91% are singletons. This CDR3 is built from 18 residues. V was cut by 1 base and J by 5 bases, with 20 bases left in between. Germline V gene lookup returns CDR1 SGHVS and CDR2 FNYEAQ. The clonotype was recovered from a female donor with multiple sclerosis, enrolled in a pregnancy study. The sequences come from CD8+ T cells from peripheral blood mononuclear cells, collected after pregnancy. The chain couples TRBV7-6 to TRBJ1-4; D might be TRBD1 (6 bases). CDR3 bases: TGTGCCAGCAGCTTAGATGGGGACACATTGGAATACAATGAAAAACTGTTTTTT. This gives the protein CASSLDGDTLEYNEKLFF.